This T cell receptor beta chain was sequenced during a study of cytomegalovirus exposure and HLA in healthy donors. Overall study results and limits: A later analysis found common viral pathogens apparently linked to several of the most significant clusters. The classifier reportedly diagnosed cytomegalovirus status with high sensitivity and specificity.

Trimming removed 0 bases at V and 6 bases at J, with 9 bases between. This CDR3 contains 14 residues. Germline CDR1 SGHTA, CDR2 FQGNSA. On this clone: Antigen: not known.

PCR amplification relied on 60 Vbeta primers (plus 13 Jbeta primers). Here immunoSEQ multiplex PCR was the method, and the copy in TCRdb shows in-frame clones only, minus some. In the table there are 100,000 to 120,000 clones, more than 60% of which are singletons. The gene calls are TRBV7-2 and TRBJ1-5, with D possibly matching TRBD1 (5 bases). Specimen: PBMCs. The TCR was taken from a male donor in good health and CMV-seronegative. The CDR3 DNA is TGTGCCAGCAGCTTAGCAGGGGATCGTCAGCCCCAGCATTTT. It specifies CASSLAGDRQPQHF.